This T cell receptor beta chain was identified during a study of T cell responses to AZD1222 COVID-19 vaccine. The germline gives CDR1 MDHEN, CDR2 SYDVKM. V was trimmed by 5 bases and J by 11 bases, leaving 13 bases between them. This CDR3 region has 12 residues. Here immunoSEQ multiplex PCR was the method, and the copy in TCRdb shows in-frame clones only, minus some. There are 95,000 to 150,000 clones in the sample; about 85% occur only once, and approximately 2.6% lies in the top ten. This material consisted of peripheral blood, taken 28 days after the second AZD1222 dose. The sequence derives from an adult who received the AZD1222 COVID-19 vaccine. V is TRBV28 and J is TRBJ2-1; no clear D gene. This chain's CDR3 is CASSLGFLQQFF. The CDR3 region has the DNA TGTGCCAGCAGTCTGGGCTTTCTTCAGCAGTTCTTC.